A selection of T cell receptor beta chains follows, all from one sample in a study of graft-versus-host responses after intestinal transplantation. These receptors have no known antigen. Assay used: immunoSEQ multiplex PCR; TCRdb lists only in-frame clones, some missing. The sample carries under 150,000 clones, around 95% recorded once. This specimen was unstimulated CD8+ T cells sorted from spleen or lymph node cells, taken before intestinal transplant. Every receptor here comes from a human donor who received an intestinal transplant. CDR3s include the opening cysteine and the closing phenylalanine or tryptophan. Fields, in order: D gene, J gene, V gene, clone size, CDR3 protein, CDR3 DNA. The D gene is left open where the match is weak. For some rows the clone size is stated as once, few or many, or as a class when expanded; others skip it.

.	TRBJ1-5	TRBV7-9	once	CASSFEGNGNQPQHF	TGTGCCAGCAGCTTTGAGGGTAACGGCAATCAGCCCCAGCATTTT
.	TRBJ2-7	TRBV27	.	CASSWGWGAEQYF	TGTGCCAGCAGCTGGGGCTGGGGGGCCGAGCAGTACTTC
TRBD1	TRBJ2-3	TRBV2	.	CASGVDVDREADTQYF	TGTGCCAGCGGCGTGGATGTGGACAGGGAAGCAGATACGCAGTATTTT
.	TRBJ1-2	TRBV27	.	CASTRGTGRGGYTF	TGTGCCAGCACCAGGGGAACAGGGAGGGGTGGCTACACCTTC
.	TRBJ2-7	TRBV4-1	.	CASSQGGIRSYEQYF	TGCGCCAGCAGCCAAGGGGGCATAAGGTCCTACGAGCAGTACTTC
TRBD2	TRBJ2-1	TRBV11-2	.	CASSLEGRESEQFF	TGTGCCAGCAGCTTAGAGGGGCGGGAGTCTGAGCAGTTCTTC
.	TRBJ2-6	TRBV9	.	CASSVDQGPVSGANVLTF	TGTGCCAGCAGCGTAGATCAGGGACCGGTCTCTGGGGCCAACGTCCTGACTTTC
.	TRBJ2-5	TRBV5-1	.	CASRRIEGKWETQYF	TGCGCCAGCAGGAGGATTGAAGGGAAGTGGGAGACCCAGTACTTC
.	TRBJ2-7	TRBV4-1	.	CASSHADREEKSF	TGCGCCAGCAGCCACGCCGACAGGGAGGAAAAGTCCTTC
.	TRBJ2-2	TRBV7-9	once	CASSPGRNGELFF	TGTGCCAGCAGCCCCGGTAGAAACGGGGAGCTGTTTTTT
.	TRBJ2-1	TRBV29-1	.	CSVEYLGAGTNEQFF	TGCAGCGTTGAATATCTTGGGGCGGGAACCAATGAGCAGTTCTTC
TRBD1	TRBJ1-2	TRBV6-6	.	CASSGTGLDYGYTF	TGTGCCAGCAGTGGGACAGGGCTGGACTATGGCTACACCTTC
.	TRBJ2-5	TRBV7-2	.	CASSDKWAQETQYF	TGTGCCAGCAGCGACAAGTGGGCCCAAGAGACCCAGTACTTC
TRBD1	TRBJ2-3	TRBV4-2	.	CASSPKTGDTDTQYF	TGTGCCAGCAGCCCTAAGACAGGGGACACAGATACGCAGTATTTT
TRBD2	TRBJ2-3	TRBV13	.	CASSVDLGRETPRTDTQYF	TGTGCCAGCAGCGTGGATTTGGGGCGGGAGACCCCTCGGACAGATACGCAGTATTTT
.	TRBJ2-1	TRBV20-1	.	CSASIANEQFF	TGCAGTGCTTCCATAGCGAATGAGCAGTTCTTC
TRBD2	TRBJ2-3	TRBV5-5	.	CASSLVAGEHTDTQYF	TGTGCCAGCAGCTTGGTGGCGGGAGAACACACAGATACGCAGTATTTT
.	TRBJ2-1	TRBV15	.	CATSGGKWSYNEQFF	TGTGCCACCAGTGGAGGGAAGTGGTCCTACAATGAGCAGTTCTTC
.	TRBJ1-2	TRBV5-4	.	CASSLDSDSSVGYYGYTF	TGTGCCAGCAGCTTGGATTCGGACAGTTCGGTGGGATATTATGGCTACACCTTC
.	TRBJ1-1	TRBV28	.	CASSLWGTLGTAFF	TGTGCCAGCAGTTTATGGGGGACCTTGGGGACGGCTTTCTTT
.	TRBJ1-1	TRBV6-5	.	CASSLGTEAFF	TGTGCCAGCAGCCTAGGGACTGAAGCTTTCTTT
.	TRBJ2-7	TRBV6-1	.	CASSPKDRFYEQYF	TGTGCCAGCAGCCCAAAAGACAGGTTCTACGAGCAGTACTTC
.	TRBJ2-7	TRBV6-5	.	CASSYGDASYEQYF	TGTGCCAGCAGTTACGGGGACGCCTCCTACGAGCAGTACTTC
.	TRBJ1-2	TRBV4-1	.	CASSQGAIKWRGGYGYTF	TGCGCCAGCAGCCAAGGGGCTATTAAATGGCGGGGGGGCTATGGCTACACCTTC
TRBD1	TRBJ1-5	TRBV9	.	CASSVTGQVNQPQHF	TGTGCCAGCAGCGTAACAGGACAGGTCAATCAGCCCCAGCATTTT
.	TRBJ2-7	TRBV5-1	.	CASSLDVTYEQYF	TGCGCCAGCAGCTTGGACGTAACCTACGAGCAGTACTTC
TRBD2	TRBJ2-7	TRBV4-1	.	CASSQGPSGVYYEQYF	TGCGCCAGCAGCCAAGGCCCTAGCGGGGTGTATTACGAGCAGTACTTC
TRBD1	TRBJ1-2	TRBV5-4	.	CASSPGQRSTYGYTF	TGTGCCAGCAGCCCGGGACAGCGGTCGACCTATGGCTACACCTTC
TRBD1	TRBJ2-2	TRBV19	.	CASSLTGGSTGELFF	TGTGCCAGTAGTCTAACAGGGGGCAGCACCGGGGAGCTGTTTTTT
.	TRBJ2-1	TRBV27	.	CASSSLGYNEQFF	TGTGCCAGCAGTTCCCTAGGCTACAATGAGCAGTTCTTC
.	TRBJ2-7	TRBV30	.	CAWSVSGGVSYEQYF	TGTGCCTGGAGTGTAAGCGGCGGGGTTTCCTACGAGCAGTACTTC
.	TRBJ1-5	TRBV28	.	CASMEWGRDSNQPQHF	TGTGCCAGCATGGAGTGGGGGAGGGATAGCAATCAGCCCCAGCATTTT
.	TRBJ1-1	TRBV27	.	CASSLEGMNTEAFF	TGTGCCAGCAGTTTAGAGGGGATGAACACTGAAGCTTTCTTT
.	TRBJ1-1	TRBV28	.	CAARLIVGTEAFF	TGTGCCGCCCGTTTGATCGTGGGTACTGAAGCTTTCTTT
.	TRBJ2-3	TRBV28	.	CASRTVGEGTDTQYF	TGTGCCAGCCGGACAGTTGGAGAGGGCACAGATACGCAGTATTTT
.	TRBJ2-7	TRBV20-1	.	CSARWEAEQYF	TGCAGTGCTAGATGGGAAGCCGAGCAGTACTTC
.	TRBJ1-1	TRBV28	.	CASSPNTEAFF	TGTGCCAGCAGTCCTAACACTGAAGCTTTCTTT
.	TRBJ1-1	TRBV11-1	.	CASSWDENTEAFF	TGTGCCAGCAGCTGGGACGAGAACACTGAAGCTTTCTTT
.	TRBJ2-6	TRBV4-1	.	CASSQDGEILTF	TGCGCCAGCAGCCAAGATGGGGAGATCCTGACTTTC
.	TRBJ1-1	TRBV7-9	.	CASSPTGERPEAFF	TGTGCCAGCAGCCCCACGGGGGAGCGCCCTGAAGCTTTCTTT
.	TRBJ2-2	TRBV7-2	.	CASSLTTGGTGELFF	TGTGCCAGCAGCTTAACGACAGGCGGGACCGGGGAGCTGTTTTTT
TRBD1	TRBJ1-1	TRBV10-3	.	CAISATGLNTEAFF	TGTGCCATCAGTGCGACAGGGCTCAACACTGAAGCTTTCTTT
.	TRBJ1-3	TRBV7-7	.	CASSPETVYSGNTIYF	TGTGCCAGCAGCCCGGAGACAGTTTACTCTGGAAACACCATATATTTT
TRBD2	TRBJ2-1	TRBV10-2	.	CASRASGENNEQFF	TGCGCCAGCAGAGCTAGCGGTGAAAACAATGAGCAGTTCTTC
TRBD1	TRBJ1-2	TRBV2	.	CASSEYTGGGYGYTF	TGTGCCAGCAGTGAATACACAGGGGGCGGCTATGGCTACACCTTC
TRBD1	TRBJ2-7	TRBV2	.	CASSGDSPYEQYF	TGTGCCAGCAGTGGGGACAGCCCCTACGAGCAGTACTTC
TRBD1	TRBJ2-4	TRBV7-9	.	CASSDRDSSNQNIQYF	TGTGCCAGCAGCGACAGGGACAGTTCTAACCAAAACATTCAGTACTTC
TRBD2	TRBJ2-7	TRBV5-4	.	CASSLITRSGTSAREQYF	TGTGCCAGCAGCTTGATTACCAGGAGCGGGACTAGCGCCCGGGAGCAGTACTTC
.	TRBJ2-7	TRBV7-3	once	CASSLEGNEQYF	TGTGCCAGCAGCTTAGAAGGGAACGAGCAGTACTTC
TRBD2	TRBJ2-1	TRBV5-6	.	CASSLYSGPQFF	TGTGCCAGCAGCTTATATAGCGGGCCACAGTTCTTC
.	TRBJ2-7	TRBV25-1	once	CASSDTGSEQYF	TGTGCCAGCAGTGACACAGGGAGCGAGCAGTACTTC
.	TRBJ2-5	TRBV13	.	CASSGAETQYF	TGTGCCAGCAGCGGGGCGGAGACCCAGTACTTC
.	TRBJ2-5	TRBV4-1	once	CASSPDGGLGGLETQYF	TGCGCCAGCAGCCCAGACGGGGGGCTAGGGGGTCTGGAGACCCAGTACTTC